The rows below give T cell receptor beta chains drawn from one sample of a study of T cells after yellow fever vaccination. One entry per CDR3 protein results from TCRdb running MiXCR on the 5' RACE reads. The sample includes approximately 150,000 distinct CDR3 sequences, approximately 6.2% of them seen just once. Here the sequenced sample was CD4+ T cells sorted from PBMCs, taken on the day of the first yellow fever vaccination. The source is a man younger than 35 who received the YFV17D yellow fever vaccine. Each CDR3 is given with its conserved first and last residue. D genes are given only for firm matches. Size is omitted from some rows. Given values are once, few, many or a class for expanded clones.

d_call,v_call,clone_size,j_call,cdr3_nt,cdr3_aa
.,TRBV4-3,many,TRBJ1-6,TGCGCCAGCAGCCAAGAATCCGGCCGAACTTTCTCCTATAATTCACCCCTCCACTTT,CASSQESGRTFSYNSPLHF
.,TRBV7-9,few,TRBJ2-5,TGTGCCAGCAGCACCTCGGTCGGGGAGACCCAGTACTTC,CASSTSVGETQYF
.,TRBV7-2,.,TRBJ1-4,TGTGCCAGCAGCTTAGAGGGGGGAGGTACTGAAAAACTGTTTTTT,CASSLEGGGTEKLFF
TRBD2,TRBV9,.,TRBJ2-3,TGTGCCAGCAGCGTAGGAGCGGGGGCCTTCACAGATACGCAGTATTTT,CASSVGAGAFTDTQYF
.,TRBV20-1,.,TRBJ2-5,TGCAGCCACCTTGGCTATGAGACCCAGTACTTC,CSHLGYETQYF
TRBD2,TRBV7-2,many,TRBJ2-3,TGTGCCAGCAGCTTAGGGCTAGCGGGGGGCCCTTCTAGCACAGATACGCAGTATTTT,CASSLGLAGGPSSTDTQYF
.,TRBV20-1,many,TRBJ2-1,TGCAGTGCTAGGGACCGTTTTAGGGTAGGACAGTACAATGAGCAGTTCTTC,CSARDRFRVGQYNEQFF
TRBD1,TRBV7-3,.,TRBJ2-1,TGTGCCAGCAGCCCTCGGACAGGGGACAATGAGCAGTTCTTC,CASSPRTGDNEQFF
.,TRBV4-1,many,TRBJ1-1,TGCGCCAGCAGCCATAGCGGGTCCGATGAAGCTTTCTTT,CASSHSGSDEAFF
.,TRBV7-9,.,TRBJ1-6,TGTGCCAGCCGGCCGACGGAATATAATTCACCCCTCCACTTT,CASRPTEYNSPLHF
.,TRBV6-1,.,TRBJ1-5,TGTGCCAGCAGTGAATTAGTTAGGCAGCGCAATCAGCCCCAGCATTTT,CASSELVRQRNQPQHF
.,TRBV5-4,many,TRBJ1-4,TGTGCCAGCAGCCAGGCAACTAATGAAAAACTGTTTTTT,CASSQATNEKLFF
TRBD2,TRBV20-1,few,TRBJ2-1,TGCAGTGCTAGTAAAACTAGCGGGGGGGCAGATGAGCAGTTCTTC,CSASKTSGGADEQFF
TRBD1,TRBV18,few,TRBJ1-2,TGTGCCAGCTCACTACAGCCGGACAGGGGGCGAGGCTACACCTTC,CASSLQPDRGRGYTF
.,TRBV3-1,many,TRBJ1-6,TGTGCCAGCAGCCTTAGCCCCCCCCCGGGGCAAAATTCACCCCTCCACTTT,CASSLSPPPGQNSPLHF
TRBD2,TRBV7-9,few,TRBJ2-1,TGTGCCAGCAGCCCCCTAGCGGGCTCTTCCAATGAGCAGTTCTTC,CASSPLAGSSNEQFF
TRBD1,TRBV6-1,.,TRBJ2-5,TGTGCCAGCAGCCTGGGACAGGGTTTCGAGACCCAGTACTTC,CASSLGQGFETQYF
TRBD2,TRBV2,many,TRBJ2-3,TGTGCCAGCACTCGACTAGCGGGGGGTACAGATACGCAGTATTTT,CASTRLAGGTDTQYF
.,TRBV10-3,many,TRBJ2-3,TGTGCCATCAGTGATTCTCAGGGACCAGATACGCAGTATTTT,CAISDSQGPDTQYF
.,TRBV20-1,many,TRBJ2-4,TGCAGTGCTAAGCCCCAGGTCGTAGCCAAAAACATTCAGTACTTC,CSAKPQVVAKNIQYF
TRBD2,TRBV6-5,.,TRBJ2-1,TGTGCCAGCAGTTACAACCCGCCCCAGCGGGGGGACTACAATGAGCAGTTCTTC,CASSYNPPQRGDYNEQFF
.,TRBV6-1,few,TRBJ1-2,TGTGCCAGCAGTCCGCCCGGGACACTAACTAACTATGGCTACACCTTC,CASSPPGTLTNYGYTF
.,TRBV25-1,.,TRBJ1-6,TGTGCCAGCAGTGATGTGGCGGGACGGTATAATTCACCCCTCCACTTT,CASSDVAGRYNSPLHF
.,TRBV6-2/TRBV6-3,.,TRBJ1-1,TGTGCCAGCAGTTACCCCTTCACAGGATCCGCTGAAGCTTTCTTT,CASSYPFTGSAEAFF
TRBD1,TRBV29-1,many,TRBJ1-4,TGCAGCGTTGGGGACAGGGGTGAAAAACTGTTTTTT,CSVGDRGEKLFF
TRBD2,TRBV12-3/TRBV12-4,.,TRBJ2-2,TGTGCCAGCAGTTTAGGGCAGCGGGGCACCGGGGAGCTGTTTTTT,CASSLGQRGTGELFF
.,TRBV5-6,many,TRBJ1-5,TGTGCCAGCAGCTTGGTCGGGGACCAGCCCCAGCATTTT,CASSLVGDQPQHF
.,TRBV2,.,TRBJ1-1,TGTGCCAGCAAGGCCGGGGGGGTTGAGGGCACTGAAGCTTTCTTT,CASKAGGVEGTEAFF
.,TRBV5-4,few,TRBJ1-1,TGTGCCAGCAGCTCGGACCCGCACACTGAAGCTTTCTTT,CASSSDPHTEAFF
.,TRBV5-1,many,TRBJ1-5,TGCGCCAGCAGCTTAGGGACCCAGAATCAGCCCCAGCATTTT,CASSLGTQNQPQHF
.,TRBV4-1,few,TRBJ1-2,TGCGCCAGCAGCTCCGTGCCACGGGGGGCGGGGGTAAAGGACTACACCTTC,CASSSVPRGAGVKDYTF
.,TRBV20-1,many,TRBJ2-2,TGCAGTGCTCAGACAGGGACTTACACCGGGGAGCTGTTTTTT,CSAQTGTYTGELFF
.,TRBV27,many,TRBJ1-1,TGTGCCAGCAGTTTATCGGGGATGAACACTGAAGCTTTCTTT,CASSLSGMNTEAFF
TRBD2,TRBV5-1,many,TRBJ2-2,TGCGCCAGCAGCGTCACTAGCGCCACCGGGGAGCTGTTTTTT,CASSVTSATGELFF
.,TRBV11-2,few,TRBJ1-4,TGTGCCAGCAGCCCTGGATACAGGGTGTATAATGAAAAACTGTTTTTT,CASSPGYRVYNEKLFF
TRBD1,TRBV12-3/TRBV12-4,many,TRBJ1-1,TGTGCCAGCAGCCGAACTCTAGGACAGGGCACTGAAGCTTTCTTT,CASSRTLGQGTEAFF
.,TRBV10-3,few,TRBJ1-2,TGTGCCATCTCCGAGGGAGGAGATGAGTATGGCTACACCTTC,CAISEGGDEYGYTF
TRBD1,TRBV9,.,TRBJ1-2,TGTGCCAGCAGCGCCCCAGGACAGGTTGGTGGCTACACCTTC,CASSAPGQVGGYTF
.,TRBV5-4,.,TRBJ2-1,TGTGCCAGCAGGCGGGACTCCCTAAATGAGCAGTTCTTC,CASRRDSLNEQFF
.,TRBV3-1,many,TRBJ2-1,TGTGCCAGCAGCCAAAGTCGGGACAATGAGCAGTTCTTC,CASSQSRDNEQFF
.,TRBV5-1,many,TRBJ2-6,TGCGCCAGCAGCTTCTTCACGGTGAGCTCTGGGGCCAACGTCCTGACTTTC,CASSFFTVSSGANVLTF
.,TRBV6-1,many,TRBJ2-7,TGTGCCAGCAGTGAGGAGGGCTCCTACGAGCAGTACTTC,CASSEEGSYEQYF
TRBD1,TRBV4-1,many,TRBJ2-2,TGCGCCAGCAGCCAAGGGACAGGGCCCGGGGAGCTGTTTTTT,CASSQGTGPGELFF
.,TRBV7-2,few,TRBJ1-2,TGTGCCAGCAGCCGGCTCCCGTCCAACTATGGCTACACCTTC,CASSRLPSNYGYTF
.,TRBV5-1,few,TRBJ1-1,TGCGCCAGCAGCTTGGAAGGGTGGGCAGGCCCCACTGAAGCTTTCTTT,CASSLEGWAGPTEAFF
.,TRBV3-1,many,TRBJ1-1,TGTGCCAGCAGCCAGGGCCTGGACCTGAAGGCTTTCTTT,CASSQGLDLKAFF
TRBD2,TRBV7-2,many,TRBJ2-5,TGTGCCAGCAGCGGCCCCCTAGCGGGATTCCAAGAGACCCAGTACTTC,CASSGPLAGFQETQYF
TRBD1,TRBV6-5,many,TRBJ1-2,TGTGCCAGCAGTCGGGACAGGGCGGAAGGCTATGGCTACACCTTC,CASSRDRAEGYGYTF
.,TRBV7-6,.,TRBJ1-3,TGTGCCAGCAGCGAGACAGCTGGAAACACCATATATTTT,CASSETAGNTIYF
.,TRBV6-1,.,TRBJ1-2,TGTGCCAGCAGTGAATGGGACAACAACTATGGCTACACCTTC,CASSEWDNNYGYTF
.,TRBV3-1,few,TRBJ1-2,TGTGCCAGCAGCCAAAAAAGCACGGGATACGCGAACTATGGCTACACCTTC,CASSQKSTGYANYGYTF
.,TRBV20-1,many,TRBJ1-2,TGCAGTGCTAGAACTTCTGGGGGGCGCGGCTACACCTTC,CSARTSGGRGYTF
TRBD2,TRBV5-1,many,TRBJ2-3,TGCGCCAGCAGCTTACGGGGGGGGGATACGCAGTATTTT,CASSLRGGDTQYF